What follows are 4 T cell receptor beta chains derived from one specimen sequenced in a study of blood T cell repertoires in COVID-19. Clones were read by immunoSEQ multiplex PCR, and TCRdb kept only the in-frame ones, dropping some. The table includes about 47,000 clones, about 63% detected once. The source material was peripheral blood. The receptors were sampled from a woman between 65 and 79 years old with acute or convalescent COVID-19.

V gene TRBV30 combines with J gene TRBJ1-6; D possibly corresponds to TRBD1 (6 bases). The V and J ends lost 2 bases and 7 bases respectively, with 21 bases between them. Germline values: CDR1 GTSNPN, CDR2 SVGIG (reference sequence). The CDR3 runs to 17 residues. CDR3 sequence: CAWSMAGDYRINSPLHF. The CDR3 DNA reads TGTGCCTGGAGTATGGCAGGGGATTATCGAATCAATTCACCCCTCCACTTT.

This chain links TRBV24-1 with TRBJ2-1; 7 bases line up with TRBD2. In germline, CDR1 is KGHDR, CDR2 SFDVKD. The CDR3 contains 15 residues. V gave up 0 bases and J gave up 6 bases; unmatched junction bases: 4. CDR3 loop: CATSDLGLGGNEQFF. DNA for the CDR3: TGTGCCACCAGTGATTTGGGACTAGGCGGCAATGAGCAGTTCTTC.

The chain uses TRBV4-2 and TRBJ2-4; TRBD1 agrees at 8 bases. Trimming took 0 bases from V and 2 from J; bases not matched to a gene: 6. There are 17 residues in the CDR3. The germline V gene encodes CDR1 LGHNA and CDR2 YNFKEQ. Here the CDR3 DNA reads TGTGCCAGCAGCCAAGAATCGGGACAGGCGTCCAAAAACATTCAGTACTTC. Its protein product is CASSQESGQASKNIQYF.

In its sample, this clone was seen a few times. The chain joins TRBV28 to TRBJ1-3; D gene ambiguous. The CDR3 sequence is 13 residues long. Per the germline V gene, CDR1 is MDHEN and CDR2 is SYDVKM. V was pared by 7 bases and J by 7 bases, with 14 bases between. The CDR3 spells CASNTPSGNTIYF. The CDR3 nucleotides are TGTGCCAGCAATACCCCTTCGGGGAACACCATATATTTT.